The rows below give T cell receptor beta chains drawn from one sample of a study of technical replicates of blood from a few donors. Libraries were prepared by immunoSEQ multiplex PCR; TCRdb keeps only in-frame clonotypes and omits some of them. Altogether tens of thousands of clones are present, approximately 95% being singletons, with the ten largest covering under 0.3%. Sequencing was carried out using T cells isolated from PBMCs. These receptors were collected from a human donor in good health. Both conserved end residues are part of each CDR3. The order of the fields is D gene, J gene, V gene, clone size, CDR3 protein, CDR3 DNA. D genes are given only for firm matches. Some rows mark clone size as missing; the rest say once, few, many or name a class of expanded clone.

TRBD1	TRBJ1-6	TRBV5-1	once	CASSLGTTGVSPLHF	TGCGCCAGCAGCTTGGGGACTACAGGGGTGTCACCCCTCCACTTT
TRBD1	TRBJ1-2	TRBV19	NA	CASSTNRGRNYGYTF	TGTGCCAGTAGTACGAACAGGGGGAGGAACTATGGCTACACCTTC
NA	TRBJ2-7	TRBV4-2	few	CASSQDSQGSSYEQYF	TGTGCCAGCAGCCAAGACTCGCAGGGGAGCTCCTACGAGCAGTACTTC
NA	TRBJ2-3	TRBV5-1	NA	CASSFYLDTVSTDTQYF	TGCGCCAGCAGCTTTTACCTGGACACCGTAAGCACAGATACGCAGTATTTT
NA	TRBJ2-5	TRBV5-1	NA	CASSLGQEKETQYF	TGCGCCAGCAGCCTGGGACAAGAGAAAGAGACCCAGTACTTC
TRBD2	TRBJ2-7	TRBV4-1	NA	CASSHLAGTSVTSSSYEQYF	TGCGCCAGCAGCCATCTAGCCGGGACTAGCGTTACCTCGAGCTCCTACGAGCAGTACTTC
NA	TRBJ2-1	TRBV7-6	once	CASSFASVSNEQFF	TGTGCCAGCAGCTTCGCTAGCGTGTCCAATGAGCAGTTCTTC
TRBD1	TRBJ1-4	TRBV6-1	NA	CASSHDRVGEKLFF	TGTGCCAGCAGTCATGACAGGGTAGGAGAAAAACTGTTTTTT
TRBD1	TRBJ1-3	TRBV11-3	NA	CASSSDLRDRDSGNTIYF	TGTGCCAGCAGCTCCGACTTACGGGACAGGGACTCTGGAAACACCATATATTTT
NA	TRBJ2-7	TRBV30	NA	CAWSDISAQIPSRYEQYF	TGTGCCTGGAGTGATATATCTGCCCAGATACCAAGTCGCTACGAGCAGTACTTC
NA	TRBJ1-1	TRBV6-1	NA	CASSERTSMNTEAFF	TGTGCCAGCAGTGAGAGAACGAGTATGAACACTGAAGCTTTCTTT
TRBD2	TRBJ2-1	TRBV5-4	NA	CASSFRLAGGSDEQFF	TGTGCCAGCAGCTTCAGACTAGCGGGAGGGTCGGATGAGCAGTTCTTC
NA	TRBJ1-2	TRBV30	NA	CAWIKNYGYTF	TGTGCCTGGATAAAAAACTATGGCTACACCTTC
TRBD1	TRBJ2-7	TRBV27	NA	CASSFGDRVYEQYF	TGTGCCAGCAGTTTTGGGGACAGGGTCTACGAGCAGTACTTC
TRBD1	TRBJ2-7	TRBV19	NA	CASSTRRQGREQYF	TGTGCCAGTAGTACACGAAGACAGGGGCGCGAGCAGTACTTC